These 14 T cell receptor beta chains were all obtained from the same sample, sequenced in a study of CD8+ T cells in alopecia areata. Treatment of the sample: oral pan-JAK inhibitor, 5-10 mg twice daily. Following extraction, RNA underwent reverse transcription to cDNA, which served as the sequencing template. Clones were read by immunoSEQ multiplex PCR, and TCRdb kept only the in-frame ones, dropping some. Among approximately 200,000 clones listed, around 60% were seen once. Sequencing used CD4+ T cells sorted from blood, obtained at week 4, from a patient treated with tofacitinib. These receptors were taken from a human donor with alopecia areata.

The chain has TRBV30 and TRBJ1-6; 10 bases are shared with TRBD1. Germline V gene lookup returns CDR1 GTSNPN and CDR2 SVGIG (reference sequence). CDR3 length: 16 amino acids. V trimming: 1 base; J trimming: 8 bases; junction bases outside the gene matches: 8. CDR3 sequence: CAWSAYGGTGDSPLHF. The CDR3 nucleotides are TGTGCCTGGAGTGCTTACGGTGGGACAGGGGATTCACCCCTCCACTTT.

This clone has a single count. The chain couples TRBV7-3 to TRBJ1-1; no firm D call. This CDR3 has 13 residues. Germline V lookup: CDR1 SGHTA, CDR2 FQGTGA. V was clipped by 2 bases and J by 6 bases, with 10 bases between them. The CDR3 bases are TGTGCCAGCAGCTTAGTAGGCGCCTCTGAAGCTTTCTTT. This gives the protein CASSLVGASEAFF.

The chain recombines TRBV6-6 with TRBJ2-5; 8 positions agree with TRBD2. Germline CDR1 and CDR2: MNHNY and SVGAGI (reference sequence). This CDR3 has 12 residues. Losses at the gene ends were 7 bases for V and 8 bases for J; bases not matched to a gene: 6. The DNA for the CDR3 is TGTGCCAGCACGGGAGGGACTCGAACCCAGTACTTC. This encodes CASTGGTRTQYF.

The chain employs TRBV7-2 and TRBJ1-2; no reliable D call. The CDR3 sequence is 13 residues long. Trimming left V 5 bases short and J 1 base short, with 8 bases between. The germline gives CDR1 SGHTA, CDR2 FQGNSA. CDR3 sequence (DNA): TGTGCCAGCAGCCCGGACGATAACTATGGCTACACCTTC. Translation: CASSPDDNYGYTF.

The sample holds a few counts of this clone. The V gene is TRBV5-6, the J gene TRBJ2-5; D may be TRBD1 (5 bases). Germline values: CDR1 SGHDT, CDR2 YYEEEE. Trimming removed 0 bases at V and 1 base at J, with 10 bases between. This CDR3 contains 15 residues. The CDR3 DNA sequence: TGTGCCAGCAGCTTGGGGGGCAGGGCCCAAGAGACCCAGTACTTC. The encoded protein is CASSLGGRAQETQYF.

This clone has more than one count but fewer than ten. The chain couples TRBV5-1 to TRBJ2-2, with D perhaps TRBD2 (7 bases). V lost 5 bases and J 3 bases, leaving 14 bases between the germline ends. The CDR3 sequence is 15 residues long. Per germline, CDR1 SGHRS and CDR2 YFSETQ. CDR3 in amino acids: CASRRGAVDTGELFF. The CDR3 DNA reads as TGCGCCAGCAGACGGGGGGCCGTGGACACCGGGGAGCTGTTTTTT.

In nucleotides, the CDR3 is TGTGCCTGGAGTGGAAATGGCCCGGGGGAGCTGTTTTTT. This translates into CAWSGNGPGELFF. This chain uses TRBV30 with TRBJ2-2; unclear D gene. The V gene's germline CDR1 is GTSNPN and CDR2 SVGIG (reference sequence). The V and J ends lost 1 base and 8 bases respectively, with 11 bases between them. The CDR3 is made up of 13 amino acids.

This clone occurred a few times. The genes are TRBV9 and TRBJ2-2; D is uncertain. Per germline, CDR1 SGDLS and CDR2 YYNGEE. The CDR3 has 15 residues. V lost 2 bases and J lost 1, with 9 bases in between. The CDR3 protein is CASSVFQENTGELFF. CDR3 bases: TGTGCCAGCAGCGTGTTTCAGGAGAACACCGGGGAGCTGTTTTTT. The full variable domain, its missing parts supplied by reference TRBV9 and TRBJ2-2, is DSGVTQTPKHLITATGQRVTLRCSPRSGDLSVYWYQQSLDQGLQFLIQYYNGEERAKGNILERFSAQQFPDLHSELNLSSLELGDSALYFCASSVFQENTGELFFGEGSRLTVL.

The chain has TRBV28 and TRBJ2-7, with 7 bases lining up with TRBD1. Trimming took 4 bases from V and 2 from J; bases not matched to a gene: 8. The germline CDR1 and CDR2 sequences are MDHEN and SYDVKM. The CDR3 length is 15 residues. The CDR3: CASSSPGQSPYEQYF. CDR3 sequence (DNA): TGTGCCAGCAGTTCACCGGGACAGTCACCCTACGAGCAGTACTTC.

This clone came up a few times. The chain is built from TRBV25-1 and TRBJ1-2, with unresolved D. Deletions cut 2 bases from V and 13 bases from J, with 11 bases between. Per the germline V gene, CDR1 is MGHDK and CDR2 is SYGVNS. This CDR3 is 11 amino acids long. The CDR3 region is CASSEDGDVTF. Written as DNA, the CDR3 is TGTGCCAGCAGTGAAGACGGCGACGTCACCTTC.

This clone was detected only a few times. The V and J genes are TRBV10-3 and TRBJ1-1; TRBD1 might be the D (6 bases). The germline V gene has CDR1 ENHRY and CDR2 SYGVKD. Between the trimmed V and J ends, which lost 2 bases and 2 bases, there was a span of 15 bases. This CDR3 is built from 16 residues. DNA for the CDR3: TGTGCCATCAGTGAGGTTAAGGGGGGCCCTAACACTGAAGCTTTCTTT. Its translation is CAISEVKGGPNTEAFF.

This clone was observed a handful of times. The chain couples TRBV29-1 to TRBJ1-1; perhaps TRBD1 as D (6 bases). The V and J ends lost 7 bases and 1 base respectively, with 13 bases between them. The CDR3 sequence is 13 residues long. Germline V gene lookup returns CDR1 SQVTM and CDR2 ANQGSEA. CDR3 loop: CSGRQVENTEAFF. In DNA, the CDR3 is TGCAGCGGTAGACAGGTTGAGAACACTGAAGCTTTCTTT. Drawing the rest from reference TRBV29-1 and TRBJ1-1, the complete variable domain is SAVISQKPSRDICQRGTSLTIQCQVDSQVTMMFWYRQQPGQSLTLIATANQGSEATYESGFVIDKFPISRPNLTFSTLTVSNMSPEDSSIYLCSGRQVENTEAFFGQGTRLTVV.

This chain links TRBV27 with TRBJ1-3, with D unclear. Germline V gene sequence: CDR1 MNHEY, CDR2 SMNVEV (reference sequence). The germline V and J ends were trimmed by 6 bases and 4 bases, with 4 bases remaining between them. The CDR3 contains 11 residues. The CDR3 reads CASRQGNTIYF. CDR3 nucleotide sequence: TGTGCCAGCAGACAGGGAAACACCATATATTTT.

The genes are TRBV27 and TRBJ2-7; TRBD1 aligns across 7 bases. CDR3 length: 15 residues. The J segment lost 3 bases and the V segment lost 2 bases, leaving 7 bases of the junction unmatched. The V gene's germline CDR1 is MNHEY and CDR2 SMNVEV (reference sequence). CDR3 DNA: TGTGCCAGCAGTTTAACGGGACAGCCGATCTACGAGCAGTACTTC. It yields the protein CASSLTGQPIYEQYF.